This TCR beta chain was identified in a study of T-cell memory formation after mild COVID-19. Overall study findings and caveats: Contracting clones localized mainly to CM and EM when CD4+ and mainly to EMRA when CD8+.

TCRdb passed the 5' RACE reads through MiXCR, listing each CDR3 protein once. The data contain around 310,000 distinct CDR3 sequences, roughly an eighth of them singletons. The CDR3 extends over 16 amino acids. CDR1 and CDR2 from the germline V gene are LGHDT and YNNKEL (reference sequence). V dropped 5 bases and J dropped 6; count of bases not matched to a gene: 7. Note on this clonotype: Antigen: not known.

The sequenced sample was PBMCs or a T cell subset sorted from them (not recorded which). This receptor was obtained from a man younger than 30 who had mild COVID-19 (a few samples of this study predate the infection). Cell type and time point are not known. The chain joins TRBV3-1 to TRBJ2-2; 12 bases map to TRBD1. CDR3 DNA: TGTGCCAGCAGCGACATCGGGACAGGGGGCCCCGGGGAGCTGTTTTTT. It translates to CASSDIGTGGPGELFF.